This T cell receptor beta chain was obtained from a study of response to subunit inactivated influenza vaccine. TCRdb independently ran MiXCR on the RT-PCR reads; one entry per CDR3 protein. This sample has roughly 620,000 distinct CDR3 sequences, with about 11% found just once. These records were also assigned to another study, of T cells expressing NK-cell markers. That source notes: UMIs accompanied the 5'RACE template switching by which TCR beta cDNA was made. Of the CD8+ T cells in about 6 donors, 1.0-7.0% belonged to dominant NKG2C+ clonotypes. These clonotypes additionally ranked first within the CD3+CD56-NKG2C+ fraction of several donors.

The TCR comes from a middle-aged man who received an inactivated influenza vaccine. Sequenced here: PBMCs from blood, sampled on the day of vaccination.

The CDR3 bases are TGTGCCAGCGCCGTAGGGACAGGGTCCGGAGAGCAGTACTTC. Residues: CASAVGTGSGEQYF. This rearrangement joins TRBV7-3 to TRBJ2-7; 9 bases match TRBD1. J was trimmed by 7 bases and V by 8 bases; bases with no gene match: 12. The germline V gene has CDR1 SGHTA and CDR2 FQGTGA. The length of the CDR3 is 14 residues.